The rows below give T cell receptor beta chains drawn from one sample of a study of early T cells in non-severe SARS-CoV-2 infection. TCRdb re-called the 5' RACE reads through MiXCR, storing one row per CDR3 protein. The table has approximately 50,000 distinct CDR3 sequences, approximately 12% seen once. The sample here was whole blood, taken at baseline. The receptors derive from an adult who was a healthcare worker with PCR-confirmed SARS-CoV-2 infection or an uninfected control (not recorded which). CDR3s include the opening cysteine and the closing phenylalanine or tryptophan. D genes are given only for firm matches. Size is omitted from some rows. Given values are once, few, many or a class for expanded clones.

V gene,J gene,clone size,CDR3 length,D gene,CDR3 DNA,CDR3 protein
TRBV3-1,TRBJ1-2,NA,14,NA,TGTGCCAGCAGCCAAGAGACCCCCTACTATGGCTACACCTTC,CASSQETPYYGYTF
TRBV7-2,TRBJ1-2,NA,15,NA,TGTGCCAGCAGCTTAGAGCCCAAACCTAACTATGGCTACACCTTC,CASSLEPKPNYGYTF
TRBV7-2,TRBJ2-1,NA,16,TRBD2,TGTGCCAGCAGCTCCACCGAAACTAGCGGGAGAAGTGTGCAGTTCTTC,CASSSTETSGRSVQFF
TRBV7-2,TRBJ2-5,many,15,TRBD2,TGTGCCAGCAGCCCAAGCGGGAGAGACACAGAGACCCAGTACTTC,CASSPSGRDTETQYF
TRBV2,TRBJ1-1,NA,11,NA,TGTGCCAGCGGGATGAACACTGAAGCTTTCTTT,CASGMNTEAFF
TRBV5-4,TRBJ2-5,few,18,TRBD2,TGTGCCAGCAGCCCCCCCTCTAGCGGGAGGGCCTTTGCTGTGACCCAGTACTTC,CASSPPSSGRAFAVTQYF
TRBV6-1,TRBJ2-2,few,15,TRBD1,TGTGCCAGCAGGCACAGGGGGCTGGACTCCGGGGAGCTGTTTTTT,CASRHRGLDSGELFF
TRBV14,TRBJ1-3,few,16,TRBD1,TGTGCCAGCAGCCCAATGGGACAGTTCTCTGGAAACACCATATATTTT,CASSPMGQFSGNTIYF
TRBV6-1,TRBJ1-1,many,13,TRBD1,TGTGCCAGCAGATGGACAGGGAGTAAGGAAGCTTTCTTT,CASRWTGSKEAFF
TRBV2,TRBJ2-7,few,13,NA,TGTGCCAGCAGTGGGCAGTCCCTGTACGAGCAGTACTTC,CASSGQSLYEQYF
TRBV11-2,TRBJ2-2,few,15,TRBD2,TGTGCCAGCAGAACCGGGACTACAGTCACCGGGGAGCTGTTTTTT,CASRTGTTVTGELFF
TRBV19,TRBJ1-1,few,15,NA,TGTGCCAGTAGTATGATGGTGCTATCGAACACTGAAGCTTTCTTT,CASSMMVLSNTEAFF
TRBV20-1,TRBJ2-7,few,14,TRBD2,TGCAGTGCTAGATCTAGCGGGAGGGGGAACGAGCAGTACTTC,CSARSSGRGNEQYF
TRBV7-2,TRBJ2-1,many,16,NA,TGTGCCAGCAGCTCATCCGGAGGGACTCGATACAATGAGCAGTTCTTC,CASSSSGGTRYNEQFF
TRBV7-9,TRBJ2-5,few,14,TRBD1,TGTGCCAGCAGTCTCGACAGGGTCCAAGAGACCCAGTACTTC,CASSLDRVQETQYF
TRBV29-1,TRBJ1-1,few,14,NA,TGCAGCACACAAACCGGGGGATTAAACACTGAAGCTTTCTTT,CSTQTGGLNTEAFF
TRBV11-3,TRBJ2-7,NA,15,TRBD1,TGTGCCAGCAGCCCAACTCGGACAGGCTACTACGAGCAGTACTTC,CASSPTRTGYYEQYF
TRBV27,TRBJ1-5,few,14,TRBD1,TGTGCCAGCAGGCCTACAGGGGGCCCTCAGCCCCAGCATTTT,CASRPTGGPQPQHF
TRBV11-2,TRBJ1-1,once,15,NA,TGTGCCAGCAGCTTTCTTAGTCTCGTGAACACTGAAGCTTTCTTT,CASSFLSLVNTEAFF
TRBV7-9,TRBJ2-3,NA,13,NA,TGTGCCAGCGGGGCCGGCGACACAGATACGCAGTATTTT,CASGAGDTDTQYF
TRBV7-8,TRBJ2-7,NA,16,NA,TGTGCCAGCAGCTCTTATGGGGTGACAACCACCTACGAGCAGTACTTC,CASSSYGVTTTYEQYF
TRBV18,TRBJ2-1,NA,17,TRBD2,TGTGCCAGCTCACCACTTTCTCGTCTAGCGGACGGCAATGAGCAGTTCTTC,CASSPLSRLADGNEQFF
TRBV18,TRBJ1-2,many,13,NA,TGTGCCAGCTCACCCGGAGGGGACGATGGCTACACCTTC,CASSPGGDDGYTF
TRBV27,TRBJ2-6,few,16,NA,TGTGCCAGCAGCCCCCGACAGGTCTCTGGGGCCAACGTCCTGACTTTC,CASSPRQVSGANVLTF
TRBV6-2/TRBV6-3,TRBJ1-4,NA,11,NA,TGTGCCAGCAGTTACGGACCTAAACTGTTTTTT,CASSYGPKLFF
TRBV15,TRBJ2-3,NA,18,TRBD2,TGTGCCACCAGCAGAGAACCCCCGGGACTAGCGAGCACAGATACGCAGTATTTT,CATSREPPGLASTDTQYF
TRBV13,TRBJ2-7,NA,12,TRBD2,TGTGCCAGCTCACTAGCGGTCTACGAGCAGTACTTC,CASSLAVYEQYF
TRBV7-3,TRBJ2-6,NA,18,NA,TGTGCCAGCAGCTTATTAGGCGGCGCAAGCTCTGGGGCCAACGTCCTGACTTTC,CASSLLGGASSGANVLTF
TRBV2,TRBJ1-2,many,12,NA,TGTGCCAGCAGTGTTACAGACTATGGCTACACCTTC,CASSVTDYGYTF
TRBV28,TRBJ1-5,NA,14,NA,TGTGCCAGCAGTTTTGACAGTAGCAATCAGCCCCAGCATTTT,CASSFDSSNQPQHF
TRBV5-4,TRBJ1-6,medium-sized,13,NA,TGTGCCAGCAGCTACACCTATAATTCACCCCTCCACTTT,CASSYTYNSPLHF
TRBV6-4,TRBJ2-3,few,14,NA,TGTGCCAGCAGTCAACACCCGGGACACTATACGCAGTATTTT,CASSQHPGHYTQYF
TRBV7-3,TRBJ2-1,many,16,NA,TGTGCCAGCAGCCTCAAGGGCGCGGGGGCCAACAATGAGCAGTTCTTC,CASSLKGAGANNEQFF
TRBV4-3,TRBJ1-1,NA,15,NA,TGCGCCAGCAGCCAGGCGACAGGTTATTACACTGAAGCTTTCTTT,CASSQATGYYTEAFF
TRBV29-1,TRBJ2-3,many,15,NA,TGCAGCGTTGAAATGGTCTACCCTAGCACAGATACGCAGTATTTT,CSVEMVYPSTDTQYF
TRBV18,TRBJ2-7,many,14,NA,TGTGCCAGCTCACCATCTGCGGCCGGGTACGAGCAGTACTTC,CASSPSAAGYEQYF
TRBV29-1,TRBJ1-1,medium-sized,11,TRBD1,TGCAGCGCCTACCAGGGGGGTGAAGCTTTCTTT,CSAYQGGEAFF
TRBV28,TRBJ2-1,many,16,NA,TGTGCCAGCAGTCCCCTTATGAAAAACAGGGCCAATGAGCAGTTCTTC,CASSPLMKNRANEQFF
TRBV4-3,TRBJ2-1,many,16,TRBD2,TGCGCCAGCAGCCAAGTCCGCGGGAGGATGTACAATGAGCAGTTCTTC,CASSQVRGRMYNEQFF
TRBV12-3/TRBV12-4,TRBJ2-5,many,14,TRBD1,TGTGCCAGCAGTCTCGGGACAGCTCAAGAGACCCAGTACTTC,CASSLGTAQETQYF
TRBV15,TRBJ2-1,few,15,TRBD2,TGTGCCACCAGCAGAGCGACTAGCGGAGACAATGAGCAGTTCTTC,CATSRATSGDNEQFF
TRBV12-3/TRBV12-4,TRBJ2-2,few,16,TRBD2,TGTGCCAGCAGTTTAGCGGGGACTAGCATTGGCGGGGAGCTGTTTTTT,CASSLAGTSIGGELFF
TRBV28,TRBJ1-3,NA,14,NA,TGTGCCAGCAGTTTTGGGAGCTCTGGAAACACCATATATTTT,CASSFGSSGNTIYF
TRBV7-9,TRBJ1-4,NA,15,TRBD1,TGTGCCAGCAGCTTAACAGCAGGGGGTAGTGAAAAACTGTTTTTT,CASSLTAGGSEKLFF
TRBV18,TRBJ1-1,many,12,NA,TGTGCCAGCTCACCAACGACCACTGAAGCTTTCTTT,CASSPTTTEAFF
TRBV11-2,TRBJ2-2,many,14,TRBD2,TGTGCCAGCAGCCCCTCGACTAGCGCCGGGGAGCTGTTTTTT,CASSPSTSAGELFF
TRBV7-6,TRBJ1-5,many,13,NA,TGTGCCAGCAGCCCGAGACCTGACCAGCCCCAGCATTTT,CASSPRPDQPQHF
TRBV20-1,TRBJ2-5,NA,13,NA,TGCAGTGCTAGAAGGGCAGGAAAAGAGACCCAGTACTTC,CSARRAGKETQYF
TRBV11-2,TRBJ1-2,NA,14,NA,TGTGCCAGCAGCTTAGATCGAGGGGCCTATGGCTACACCTTC,CASSLDRGAYGYTF
TRBV12-3/TRBV12-4,TRBJ1-1,few,13,NA,TGTGCCAGCAGTTTAAATTTGGGGTCTGAAGCTTTCTTT,CASSLNLGSEAFF
TRBV29-1,TRBJ2-1,NA,15,TRBD2,TGCAGCGTGACGGTACTAGCGCGCTCCTACAATGAGCAGTTCTTC,CSVTVLARSYNEQFF
TRBV9,TRBJ2-3,few,15,NA,TGTGCCAGCAGCGTATCACAGGGTTTCACAGATACGCAGTATTTT,CASSVSQGFTDTQYF
TRBV3-1,TRBJ2-3,many,15,NA,TGTGCCAGCAGCCAAGATTCGCTCTGGGGTGATACGCAGTATTTT,CASSQDSLWGDTQYF
TRBV5-6,TRBJ2-4,many,11,TRBD1,TGTGCCAGCAGCTCGTACGGGACAGAGTACTTC,CASSSYGTEYF
TRBV29-1,TRBJ1-2,many,10,NA,TGCAGCGACGACAGCTATGGCTACACCTTC,CSDDSYGYTF
TRBV12-3/TRBV12-4,TRBJ2-7,many,18,NA,TGTGCCAGCAGGGGACAGGGTCCTTCTAGCGGGAGAGGCTACGAGCAGTACTTC,CASRGQGPSSGRGYEQYF